The rows below give T cell receptor beta chains drawn from one sample of a study of blood T cell repertoires in COVID-19. Profiling relied on immunoSEQ multiplex PCR, and the TCRdb table lists in-frame clones only, not all of them. The sample lists 200,000 to 250,000 clones, around 90% seen once, with around 6% in the top ten. The sample taken for sequencing was peripheral blood. The receptor source for this set is a man between 60 and 75 years old who had recovered from COVID-19. Each CDR3 is given with its conserved first and last residue. D genes are given only for firm matches. Clone sizes are given selectively: once, few, many, or a class where the clone is expanded.

>13|TRBV27|.|TRBJ1-5|.
TGTGCCAGCAGTTTAGAAGGGGCTATGCCCCAGCATTTT
CASSLEGAMPQHF
>14|TRBV4-1|.|TRBJ1-5|.
TGCGCCAGCAGCCAAGATTACAGGTATCAGCCCCAGCATTTT
CASSQDYRYQPQHF
>17|TRBV24-1|.|TRBJ2-3|.
TGTGCCACCAGTGATTTTAAGGCAGGGGTCTTATCAGATACGCAGTATTTT
CATSDFKAGVLSDTQYF
>14|TRBV12-5|TRBD1|TRBJ2-3|.
TGTGCTAGTGGTCGGACAGGGGGAGGAGATACGCAGTATTTT
CASGRTGGGDTQYF
>14|TRBV19|.|TRBJ1-1|.
TGTGCCAGTAGTATAGACAGGGTGAACACTGAAGCTTTCTTT
CASSIDRVNTEAFF
>16|TRBV7-7|TRBD2|TRBJ2-5|.
TGTGCCAGCAGCTTGAATTTAGCGGGGTTGAAAGAGACCCAGTACTTC
CASSLNLAGLKETQYF
>12|TRBV19|TRBD1|TRBJ2-7|.
TGTGCCAGTAGTATGCGGACAGGCGATAAGTACTTC
CASSMRTGDKYF
>14|TRBV7-9|TRBD1|TRBJ2-1|.
TGTGCCAGCAGCCTCCGACAGGGCTACAATGAGCAGTTCTTC
CASSLRQGYNEQFF
>14|TRBV2|.|TRBJ1-5|.
TGTGCCAGCAGCGCGGACGGGGAAATCAGCCCCCAGCATTTT
CASSADGEISPQHF
>15|TRBV20-1|.|TRBJ1-5|.
TGCAGTGCTAGTGCAGGCCCTACCATCAATCAGCCCCAGCATTTT
CSASAGPTINQPQHF
>13|TRBV5-1|.|TRBJ1-1|.
TGCGCCAGCAGCTTTGCAGGGTCCACTGAAGCTTTCTTT
CASSFAGSTEAFF
>12|TRBV19|TRBD2|TRBJ2-1|.
TGTGCCAGTAGAACGACTAGCGGCGGACAGTTCTTC
CASRTTSGGQFF
>14|TRBV20-1|.|TRBJ1-1|once
TGCAGTGCTAGTTCGAACCAGGGGCGAACTGAAGCTTTCTTT
CSASSNQGRTEAFF
>16|TRBV5-5|.|TRBJ1-1|.
TGTGCCAGCACCCCGGGGGAGGCCGTGGGGAACACTGAAGCTTTCTTT
CASTPGEAVGNTEAFF
>14|TRBV19|.|TRBJ1-3|.
TGTGCCAGTAGTGTCCAGGGTGGCGGAAACACCATATATTTT
CASSVQGGGNTIYF
>17|TRBV5-1|TRBD2|TRBJ2-5|once
TGCGCCAGCATCCCAGGGCCAGGGACTAGCGGGGGAGGAACCCAGTACTTC
CASIPGPGTSGGGTQYF
>24|TRBV23-1|.|TRBJ2-2|.
TGCGCCAGCAGTCAATCGTGGGCCCTGTTGGGGAGAGGGACACCGAAAACGAACACCGGGGAGCTGTTTTTT
CASSQSWALLGRGTPKTNTGELFF
>16|TRBV5-1|.|TRBJ1-1|.
TGCGCCAGCAGCTTGGCCGGCAGGGCGGCGAACACTGAAGCTTTCTTT
CASSLAGRAANTEAFF
>14|TRBV27|.|TRBJ2-5|.
TGTGCCAGCAGTTCCGGGGGTGGGCGAGAGACCCAGTACTTC
CASSSGGGRETQYF
>15|TRBV5-1|TRBD1|TRBJ1-3|few
TGCGCCAGCAGCCTGGACAGGGCAAATGGAAACACCATATATTTT
CASSLDRANGNTIYF
>17|TRBV7-6|TRBD1|TRBJ1-3|.
TGTGCCAGCAGCATCTTTGGGACAGGCTCCTCTGGAAACACCATATATTTT
CASSIFGTGSSGNTIYF
>14|TRBV6-5|TRBD1|TRBJ1-1|.
TGTGCCAGCAGTTACGGACAGGTGAACACTGAAGCTTTCTTT
CASSYGQVNTEAFF
>14|TRBV19|.|TRBJ2-1|.
TGTGCCAGTAACGGTGGGGGGGCAGTCGGTGAGCAGTTCTTC
CASNGGGAVGEQFF
>13|TRBV12-3/TRBV12-4|.|TRBJ2-1|once
TGTGCCAGCAGTCTGACTAGTTGGAATGAGCAGTTCTTC
CASSLTSWNEQFF
>14|TRBV18|.|TRBJ1-2|.
TGTGCCAGCTCACCAGGGCAGAGCCCCTATGGCTACACCTTC
CASSPGQSPYGYTF
>16|TRBV28|TRBD1|TRBJ1-6|.
TGTGCCAGCACCACGGACAGGGGATCCTATAATTCACCCCTCCACTTT
CASTTDRGSYNSPLHF
>15|TRBV5-4|TRBD1|TRBJ1-3|.
TGTGCCAGCAGCTCTGACAGGGACTCTGGAAACACCATATATTTT
CASSSDRDSGNTIYF
>14|TRBV6-6|.|TRBJ2-7|.
TGTGCCAGCAGTTACCGGCGGAGCTCCTACGAGCAGTACTTC
CASSYRRSSYEQYF
>13|TRBV7-9|TRBD1|TRBJ1-2|.
TGTGCCAGCGGCAAACAGGGGGCTGGGGGCTACACCTTC
CASGKQGAGGYTF
>16|TRBV19|.|TRBJ2-2|.
TGTGCCAGTAGTATAGCCGGGCAGGGAAGCACCGGGGAGCTGTTTTTT
CASSIAGQGSTGELFF
>17|TRBV19|TRBD2|TRBJ2-3|.
TGTGCCAGTAGTATGGGGACTAGCGGGAGGCTGGCAGATACGCAGTATTTT
CASSMGTSGRLADTQYF
>17|TRBV29-1|TRBD2|TRBJ2-7|.
TGCAGCGTTGAAGTTAAGGGCACTAGCGGGGGAAACTACGAGCAGTACTTC
CSVEVKGTSGGNYEQYF
>17|TRBV21-1|.|TRBJ2-3|few
TGTGCCAGCAGCAAGGGGCCGGGACAGGTACACACAGATACGCAGTATTTT
CASSKGPGQVHTDTQYF
>15|TRBV30|.|TRBJ2-7|.
TGTGCCTGGAGTGTCAGTGGTAGCGGAACCTACGAGCAGTACTTC
CAWSVSGSGTYEQYF
>16|TRBV7-3|.|TRBJ1-2|.
TGTGCCAGCAGCCCAAGTCGACAGCTAAACCCCTATGGCTACACCTTC
CASSPSRQLNPYGYTF
>14|TRBV4-3|TRBD1|TRBJ2-7|.
TGCGCCAGCAGCCCGGGACAGGTTGGATACGAGCAGTACTTC
CASSPGQVGYEQYF
>14|TRBV2|.|TRBJ2-1|.
TGTGCCAGCAGTTGGGGCCTCAAGGGGGATGAGCAGTTCTTC
CASSWGLKGDEQFF
>13|TRBV28|.|TRBJ2-5|.
TGTGCCAGTTTAGGGGCCAACCAAGAGACCCAGTACTTC
CASLGANQETQYF
>17|TRBV19|TRBD1|TRBJ1-5|.
TGTGCCAGTAGTGCCCCGGCGGGACAGAATAGCAATCAGCCCCAGCATTTT
CASSAPAGQNSNQPQHF
>16|TRBV5-1|.|TRBJ1-6|.
TGCGCCAGCAGCTCCAACCCGAGCTCCTATAATTCACCCCTCCACTTT
CASSSNPSSYNSPLHF
>17|TRBV5-1|TRBD1|TRBJ2-7|.
TGCGCCAGCAGCGACCGGGACAGGGGTGAGGGGGCCTACGAGCAGTACTTC
CASSDRDRGEGAYEQYF
>13|TRBV19|.|TRBJ2-5|.
TGTGCCAGTAGTAAGGACTACGAAGAGACCCAGTACTTC
CASSKDYEETQYF
>13|TRBV7-9|.|TRBJ1-2|once
TGTGCCAGCAGCTTAGCAGGAGGCTATGGCTACACCTTC
CASSLAGGYGYTF
>13|TRBV6-5|TRBD1|TRBJ1-5|.
TGTGCCAGCAGTACAGGGGGGAATCAGCCCCAGCATTTT
CASSTGGNQPQHF
>16|TRBV27|TRBD1|TRBJ1-1|.
TGTGCCAGCAGTTTGTTTGGGACAGCTTTGAACACTGAAGCTTTCTTT
CASSLFGTALNTEAFF
>15|TRBV5-1|.|TRBJ2-2|.
TGCGCCAGCAGCGGTGGGACAACGAACACCGGGGAGCTGTTTTTT
CASSGGTTNTGELFF
>13|TRBV12-3/TRBV12-4|.|TRBJ2-7|.
TGTGCCAGCAGTTCCGACAGGTCCCTCGAGCAGTACTTC
CASSSDRSLEQYF
>17|TRBV5-1|TRBD2|TRBJ2-3|.
TGCGCCAGCAGCCCGGTGGCGGGGGGGTTGCGCACAGATACGCAGTATTTT
CASSPVAGGLRTDTQYF
>17|TRBV4-2|.|TRBJ2-2|.
TGTGCCAGCAGCCAAGACCCTCAGGGGGGAGTTACCGGGGAGCTGTTTTTT
CASSQDPQGGVTGELFF
>15|TRBV5-1|TRBD1|TRBJ2-3|few
TGCGCCAGCAGCCCGGGACAGGGGCCCACAGATACGCAGTATTTT
CASSPGQGPTDTQYF
>14|TRBV7-9|.|TRBJ2-5|.
TGTGCCAGCAGCCCATTGTCCAGGGCTGAGACCCAGTACTTC
CASSPLSRAETQYF
>13|TRBV5-6|.|TRBJ2-1|.
TGTGCCAGCAGCTTGGGTAGAAACAATGAGCAGTTCTTC
CASSLGRNNEQFF
>15|TRBV11-2|TRBD1|TRBJ2-5|.
TGTGCCAGCAGCTGGGGGGCAGGGGGCGCAGAGACCCAGTACTTC
CASSWGAGGAETQYF
>10|TRBV24-1|.|TRBJ2-7|.
TGTGCCACCGGCCCCTACGAGCAGTACTTC
CATGPYEQYF
>15|TRBV19|TRBD2|TRBJ2-7|.
TGTGCCAGTAGTATTACTAGCGCATACTCCTACGAGCAGTACTTC
CASSITSAYSYEQYF
>13|TRBV11-2|.|TRBJ1-3|.
TGTGCCAGCAGCCCCACTTCTGGAAACACCATATATTTT
CASSPTSGNTIYF
>13|TRBV2|.|TRBJ2-7|.
TGTGCCAGCAGATTCTCAGCCCCTACGGGGCAGTACTTC
CASRFSAPTGQYF
>16|TRBV6-2/TRBV6-3|.|TRBJ2-2|.
TGTGCCAGCAGTCCCGGAGGAACCTCGGGCACCGGGGAGCTGTTTTTT
CASSPGGTSGTGELFF
>15|TRBV5-1|TRBD1|TRBJ1-4|.
TGCGCCAGCAGCACGACAGGGGGGGATAATGAAAAACTGTTTTTT
CASSTTGGDNEKLFF
>11|TRBV11-2|.|TRBJ2-3|.
TGTGCCAGCAGCGCTCTAAATGGGCAGTATTTT
CASSALNGQYF